This entry lists 18 T cell receptor beta chains sequenced from one sample in a study of cytomegalovirus exposure and HLA in healthy donors. Generated by immunoSEQ multiplex PCR, the TCRdb table keeps only in-frame clones and is missing some. The table lists about 54,000 clones, roughly 87% of them singletons. Material for sequencing was PBMCs. The origin of the receptors is a woman aged 18-29 years in good health and CMV-seropositive.

This clone appeared a single time. This chain links TRBV5-1 with TRBJ2-3, with D possibly matching TRBD1 (6 bases). The CDR3 sequence is 15 residues long. Germline V gene data show CDR1 as SGHRS and CDR2 as YFSETQ. V dropped 4 bases and J dropped 2 bases, with 14 bases sitting between them. CDR3 DNA sequence: TGCGCCAGCAGCACCGCCACAGGGAACACAGATACGCAGTATTTT. This translates into CASSTATGNTDTQYF.

This chain connects TRBV13 to TRBJ2-3; D gene ambiguous. Trimming removed 0 bases from V and 4 bases from J, with 5 bases in between. Germline values: CDR1 PRHDT, CDR2 FYEKMQ (reference sequence). This CDR3 region has 13 residues. The DNA for the CDR3 is TGTGCCAGCAGCTTAGGGTGGCCAGATACGCAGTATTTT. Amino acids: CASSLGWPDTQYF.

This clone was picked up one time. The chain links TRBV19 to TRBJ2-1, with TRBD2 matching 13 bases. Trimming cost V 4 bases and J 9 bases; bases outside gene matches: 6. The CDR3 is made up of 15 amino acids. CDR1 is LNHDA, CDR2 SQIVND, per germline (reference sequence). CDR3 in amino acids: CASSKGLAGNIEQFF. As DNA, the CDR3 is TGTGCCAGTAGTAAGGGACTAGCGGGGAACATTGAGCAGTTCTTC.

This sequence joins TRBV28 and TRBJ1-4; 7 bases are a match to TRBD1. CDR1 MDHEN and CDR2 SYDVKM come from the germline V gene. CDR3 length: 16 amino acids. Trimming at V came to 6 bases and at J to 0 bases, leaving 7 bases not matched to a gene. CDR3 loop: CASRNRGPATNEKLFF. In DNA, the CDR3 is TGTGCCAGCAGAAACAGGGGCCCTGCAACTAATGAAAAACTGTTTTTT.

The chain uses TRBV28 and TRBJ1-4, with 8 bases identical to TRBD1. Germline lookup yields CDR1 MDHEN and CDR2 SYDVKM. V was pared by 4 bases and J by 2 bases, with 9 bases of the junction left unmatched. This CDR3 has 17 residues. The CDR3 is CASSYPQGAQTNEKLFF. The CDR3 DNA sequence: TGTGCCAGCAGTTACCCGCAGGGGGCCCAGACTAATGAAAAACTGTTTTTT.

The V call is TRBV6-1, the J call TRBJ2-5; possible D gene TRBD2, 5 bases. Germline CDR1 MNHNS, CDR2 SASEGT. Trimming took off 2 bases at V and 6 bases at J, with 13 bases between the two ends. This CDR3 is 14 amino acids long. The CDR3 DNA follows: TGTGCCAGCAGTGAATCGGGCGGAGGAAAGACCCAGTACTTC. As protein: CASSESGGGKTQYF.

The V and J genes are TRBV9 and TRBJ1-1, with D possibly matching TRBD1 (5 bases). The V end lost 0 bases, the J end lost 4 bases, and 13 bases lay between the germline ends. The germline CDR1 and CDR2 sequences are SGDLS and YYNGEE. The CDR3 totals 15 residues. CDR3 bases: TGTGCCAGCAGCGTAGATCAGGGTGAGGCCACTGAAGCTTTCTTT. Its translation: CASSVDQGEATEAFF.

The rearrangement uses TRBV7-4 and TRBJ1-6; the match to TRBD1 covers 7 bases. Germline V gene sequence: CDR1 SGHVT, CDR2 SQSDAQ. After removal of 2 bases from V and 9 bases from J, the junction contained 16 bases not matched to a gene. The CDR3 contains 18 residues. CDR3 sequence: CASSLFALAGGCGSPLHF. In nucleotides, the CDR3 is TGTGCCAGCAGCTTATTCGCTCTGGCAGGGGGATGTGGTTCACCCCTCCACTTT. Full variable domain (missing parts from reference TRBV7-4 and TRBJ1-6): GAGVSQSPRYKVAKRGRDVALRCDSISGHVTLYWYRQTLGQGSEVLTYSQSDAQRDKSGRPSGRFSAERPERSVSTLKIQRTEQGDSAVYLCASSLFALAGGCGSPLHFGNGTRLTVT.

This clone was detected only once. CDR3 loop: CASSLEGGNTEAFF. In nucleotides, the CDR3 is TGTGCCAGCAGCTTAGAAGGGGGGAACACTGAAGCTTTCTTT. J is TRBJ1-1 and V is TRBV11-2; D possibly corresponds to TRBD1 (6 bases). The CDR3 sequence is 14 residues long. CDR1 SGHAT and CDR2 FQNNGV come from the germline V gene. V was cut by 0 bases and J by 1 base, with 6 bases left in between.

The chain recombines TRBV9 with TRBJ2-2; TRBD2 agrees at 12 bases. Trimming took 0 bases from V and 4 from J; bases not matched to a gene: 19. Per germline, CDR1 SGDLS and CDR2 YYNGEE. CDR3 length: 22 residues. Here the CDR3 DNA reads TGTGCCAGCAGCGTAGAGTGGCGATTGGCTAGCGGGGGGGCCAGGGGCACCGGGGAGCTGTTTTTT. Translation gives CASSVEWRLASGGARGTGELFF.

The rearrangement links TRBV7-3 to TRBJ2-2; a possible D gene is TRBD2 (6 bases). Germline V gene lookup returns CDR1 SGHTA and CDR2 FQGTGA. V shed 6 bases and J shed 5 bases, with 16 bases lying between them. CDR3 length equals 15 residues. DNA of the CDR3: TGTGCCAGCAGAACGGCGGGGAAGGGGACCGGGGAGCTGTTTTTT. Translated, it gives CASRTAGKGTGELFF.

This clone was counted a single time. The chain carries TRBV7-9 and TRBJ2-7; 7 bases match TRBD1. CDR3 size: 13 residues. With V trimmed by 1 base and J by 5 bases, 2 bases remained unmatched. The germline V gene encodes CDR1 SEHNR and CDR2 FQNEAQ (reference sequence). For the CDR3, the DNA is TGTGCCAGCAGCTTAGTAGACAGGGACGAGCAGTACTTC. Translating it yields CASSLVDRDEQYF.

V and J are TRBV7-9 and TRBJ1-2; no reliable D call. This CDR3 is built from 15 residues. Germline V CDR1 and CDR2: SEHNR, FQNEAQ (reference sequence). V was trimmed by 2 bases and J by 3 bases, leaving 13 bases between them. The CDR3 loop reads CASSLLLREDYGYTF. The CDR3 DNA follows: TGTGCCAGCAGCTTATTATTGCGAGAGGACTATGGCTACACCTTC.

This chain links TRBV27 with TRBJ2-7, with TRBD1 matching over 10 bases. Germline V CDR1 and CDR2: MNHEY, SMNVEV (reference sequence). V shed 5 bases and J 3 bases; nucleotides not matched to a gene: 10. The CDR3 contains 16 residues. The CDR3 DNA reads TGTGCCAGCAGTCCCGGGCGGGGACAGGGGCGCTACGAGCAGTACTTC. It specifies CASSPGRGQGRYEQYF.

The chain recombines TRBV28 with TRBJ2-5; possibly TRBD1 for D (5 bases). V was trimmed by 6 bases and J by 1 base, leaving 9 bases between them. Germline CDR1 MDHEN, CDR2 SYDVKM. This CDR3 region has 13 residues. The DNA for the CDR3 is TGTGCCAGCAGAACAGGTATCCAAGAGACCCAGTACTTC. Translating it yields CASRTGIQETQYF.

The gene calls are TRBV2 and TRBJ2-7; perhaps TRBD1 as D (6 bases). The V and J ends lost 7 bases and 0 bases respectively, with 16 bases between them. The CDR3 extends over 15 amino acids. Per germline, CDR1 SNHLY and CDR2 FYNNEI. CDR3 nucleotide sequence: TGTGCCAGCAAGGGTGACAGGCAGAGCTCCTACGAGCAGTACTTC. It specifies CASKGDRQSSYEQYF.

This clone occurred once. The chain joins TRBV5-1 to TRBJ2-5; 7 bases line up with TRBD2. CDR1 SGHRS and CDR2 YFSETQ come from the germline V gene. V lost 9 bases to trimming and J lost 3 bases; unmatched junction nucleotides: 2. This CDR3 comprises 11 residues. CDR3 nucleotide sequence: TGCGCCACCCGGGGGGAAGAGACCCAGTACTTC. Its translation: CATRGEETQYF. Full variable domain (rest looked up from reference TRBV5-1 and TRBJ2-5): KAGVTQTPRYLIKTRGQQVTLSCSPISGHRSVSWYQQTPGQGLQFLFEYFSETQRNKGNFPGRFSGRQFSNSRSEMNVSTLELGDSALYLCATRGEETQYFGPGTRLLVL.

This clone showed up just once. The chain employs TRBV6-6 and TRBJ1-6, with 8 positions matching TRBD1. This CDR3 has 14 amino acids. Per germline, CDR1 MNHNY and CDR2 SVGAGI (reference sequence). J gave up 6 bases and V 5 bases, and 3 bases lay outside the gene matches. Written as DNA, the CDR3 is TGTGCCAGCAGTGCCGGACAGGGTAATTCACCCCTCCACTTT. It translates to CASSAGQGNSPLHF.